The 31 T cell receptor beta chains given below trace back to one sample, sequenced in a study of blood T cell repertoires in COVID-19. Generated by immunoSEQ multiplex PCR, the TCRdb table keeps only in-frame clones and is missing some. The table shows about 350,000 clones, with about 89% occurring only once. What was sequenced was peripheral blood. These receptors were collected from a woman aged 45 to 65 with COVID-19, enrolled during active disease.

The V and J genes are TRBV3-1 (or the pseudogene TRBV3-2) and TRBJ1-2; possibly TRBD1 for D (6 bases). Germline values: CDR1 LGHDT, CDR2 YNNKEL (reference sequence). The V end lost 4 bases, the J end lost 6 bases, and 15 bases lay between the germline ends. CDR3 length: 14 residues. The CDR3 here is CASSPQVTGNGYTF. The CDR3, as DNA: TGTGCCAGCAGCCCCCAAGTGACAGGTAATGGCTACACCTTC.

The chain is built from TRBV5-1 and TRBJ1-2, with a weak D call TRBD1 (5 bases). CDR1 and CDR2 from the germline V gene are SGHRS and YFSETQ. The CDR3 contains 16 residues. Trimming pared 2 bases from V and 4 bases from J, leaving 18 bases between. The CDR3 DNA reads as TGCGCCAGCAGCTTAGGGGCAGCTAAAAACCCCTATGGCTACACCTTC. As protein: CASSLGAAKNPYGYTF.

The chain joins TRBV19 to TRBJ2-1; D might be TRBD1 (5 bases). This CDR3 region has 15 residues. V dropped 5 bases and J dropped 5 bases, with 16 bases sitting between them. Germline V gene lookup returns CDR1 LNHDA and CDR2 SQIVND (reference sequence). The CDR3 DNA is TGTGCCAGTAGTTCAAGGGGTCAAGGGAACAATGAGCAGTTCTTC. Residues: CASSSRGQGNNEQFF.

CDR3 sequence (DNA): TGTGCCAGTAGCTCATTGGGGGGAAATGAAAAACTGTTTTTT. This codes for CASSSLGGNEKLFF. The chain is built from TRBV19 and TRBJ1-4; tentatively, D is TRBD1 (5 bases). V gave up 6 bases and J gave up 5 bases, with 13 bases separating them. Germline CDR1 is LNHDA and CDR2 is SQIVND (reference sequence). This CDR3 spans 14 amino acids. Supplemented by reference TRBV19 and TRBJ1-4, the full variable domain reads DGGITQSPKYLFRKEGQNVTLSCEQNLNHDAMYWYRQDPGQGLRLIYYSQIVNDFQKGDIAEGYSVSREKKESFPLTVTSAQKNPTAFYLCASSSLGGNEKLFFGSGTQLSVL.

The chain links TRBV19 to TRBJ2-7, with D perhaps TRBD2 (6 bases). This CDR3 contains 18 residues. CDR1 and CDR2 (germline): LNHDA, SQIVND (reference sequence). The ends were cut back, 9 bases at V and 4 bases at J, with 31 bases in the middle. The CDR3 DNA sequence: TGTGCCAGCGTAACCTTTATGCCCAGTCCCAGCCGGGGGTACGAGCAGTACTTC. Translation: CASVTFMPSPSRGYEQYF. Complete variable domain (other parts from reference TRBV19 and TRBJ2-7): DGGITQSPKYLFRKEGQNVTLSCEQNLNHDAMYWYRQDPGQGLRLIYYSQIVNDFQKGDIAEGYSVSREKKESFPLTVTSAQKNPTAFYLCASVTFMPSPSRGYEQYFGPGTRLTVT.

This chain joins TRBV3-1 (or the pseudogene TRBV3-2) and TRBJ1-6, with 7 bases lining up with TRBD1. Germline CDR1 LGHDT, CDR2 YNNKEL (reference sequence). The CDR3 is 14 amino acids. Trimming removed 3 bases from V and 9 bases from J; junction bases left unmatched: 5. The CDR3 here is CASSHDRVGSPLHF. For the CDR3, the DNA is TGTGCCAGCAGCCACGACAGGGTTGGTTCACCCCTCCACTTT.

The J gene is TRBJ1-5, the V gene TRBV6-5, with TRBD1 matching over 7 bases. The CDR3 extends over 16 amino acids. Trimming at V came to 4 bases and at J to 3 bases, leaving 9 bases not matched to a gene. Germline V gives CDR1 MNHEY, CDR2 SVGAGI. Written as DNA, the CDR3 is TGTGCCAGCAGTTCCACTGGCAGGGGGGACAATCAGCCCCAGCATTTT. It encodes CASSSTGRGDNQPQHF.

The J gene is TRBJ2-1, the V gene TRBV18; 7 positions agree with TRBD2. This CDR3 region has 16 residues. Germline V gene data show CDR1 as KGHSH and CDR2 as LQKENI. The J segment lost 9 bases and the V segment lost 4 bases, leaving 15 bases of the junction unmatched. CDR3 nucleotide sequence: TGTGCCAGCTCACTTACTAGCGCTATCGGTACTGGTGAGCAGTTCTTC. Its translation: CASSLTSAIGTGEQFF.

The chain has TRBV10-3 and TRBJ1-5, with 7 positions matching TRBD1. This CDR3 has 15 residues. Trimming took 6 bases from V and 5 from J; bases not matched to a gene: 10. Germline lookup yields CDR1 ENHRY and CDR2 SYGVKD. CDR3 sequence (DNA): TGTGCCATCAGCCTAGACCACAGGGGTGATCAGCCCCAGCATTTT. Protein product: CAISLDHRGDQPQHF.

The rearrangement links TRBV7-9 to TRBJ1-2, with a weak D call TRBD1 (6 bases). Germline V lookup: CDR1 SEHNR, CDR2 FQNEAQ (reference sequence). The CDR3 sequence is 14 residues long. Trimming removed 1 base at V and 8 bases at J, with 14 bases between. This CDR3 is CASSLGPGARGYTF. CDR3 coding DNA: TGTGCCAGCAGCTTAGGGCCAGGGGCGCGGGGCTACACCTTC. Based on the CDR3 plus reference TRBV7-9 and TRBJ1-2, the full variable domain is DTGVSQNPRHKITKRGQNVTFRCDPISEHNRLYWYRQTLGQGPEFLTYFQNEAQLEKSRLLSDRFSAERPKGSFSTLEIQRTEQGDSAMYLCASSLGPGARGYTFGSGTRLTVV.

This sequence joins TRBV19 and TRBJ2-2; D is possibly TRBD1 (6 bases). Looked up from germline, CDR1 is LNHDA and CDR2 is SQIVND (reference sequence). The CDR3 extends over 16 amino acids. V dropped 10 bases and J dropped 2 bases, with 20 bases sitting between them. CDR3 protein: CATSPLGGTNTGELFF. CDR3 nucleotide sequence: TGTGCCACCTCACCTTTAGGGGGTACCAACACCGGGGAGCTGTTTTTT. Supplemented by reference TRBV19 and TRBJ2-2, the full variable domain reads DGGITQSPKYLFRKEGQNVTLSCEQNLNHDAMYWYRQDPGQGLRLIYYSQIVNDFQKGDIAEGYSVSREKKESFPLTVTSAQKNPTAFYLCATSPLGGTNTGELFFGEGSRLTVL.

DNA of the CDR3: TGTGCCAGCAGCCCGGACACCCCTAGCACAGATACGCAGTATTTT. Its translation is CASSPDTPSTDTQYF. V gene TRBV5-6 combines with J gene TRBJ2-3; maybe TRBD1 (5 bases). The CDR3 runs to 15 residues. V was shortened by 4 bases and J by 0 bases, with 12 bases between the two germline ends. Looked up from germline, CDR1 is SGHDT and CDR2 is YYEEEE.

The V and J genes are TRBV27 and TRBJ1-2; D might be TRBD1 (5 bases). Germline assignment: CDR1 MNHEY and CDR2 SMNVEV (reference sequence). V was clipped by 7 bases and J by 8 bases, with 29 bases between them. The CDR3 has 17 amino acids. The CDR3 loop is CASTFPSLNESHRGYTF. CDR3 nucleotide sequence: TGTGCCAGCACTTTCCCCAGCCTGAACGAATCCCACAGGGGCTACACCTTC.

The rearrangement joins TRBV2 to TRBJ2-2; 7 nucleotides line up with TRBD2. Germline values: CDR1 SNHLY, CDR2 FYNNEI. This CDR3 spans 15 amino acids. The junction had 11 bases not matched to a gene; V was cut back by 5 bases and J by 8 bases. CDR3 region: CASSFGGGLKGELFF. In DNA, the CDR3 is TGTGCCAGCAGTTTTGGGGGGGGACTCAAAGGGGAGCTGTTTTTT.

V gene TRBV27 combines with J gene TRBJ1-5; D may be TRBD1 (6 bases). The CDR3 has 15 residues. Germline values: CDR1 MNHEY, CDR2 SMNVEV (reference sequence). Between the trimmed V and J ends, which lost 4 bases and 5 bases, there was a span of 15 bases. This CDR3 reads CASSSLDRTHQPQHF. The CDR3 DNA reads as TGTGCCAGCAGTTCATTGGACAGAACCCATCAGCCCCAGCATTTT.

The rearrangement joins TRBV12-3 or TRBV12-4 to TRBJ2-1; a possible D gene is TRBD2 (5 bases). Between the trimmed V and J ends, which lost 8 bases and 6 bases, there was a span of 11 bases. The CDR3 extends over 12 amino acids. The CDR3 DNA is TGTGCCAGCTCCCTACGGGGCAATGAGCAGTTCTTC. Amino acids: CASSLRGNEQFF.

The CDR3 DNA is TGTGCCAGCAGCTTAGACGACAGGGGACGTTACCCTGAAGCTTTCTTT. This gives the protein CASSLDDRGRYPEAFF. The chain links TRBV7-6 to TRBJ1-1; 8 bases line up with TRBD1. Germline CDR1 is SGHVS and CDR2 is FNYEAQ. V lost 1 base, J lost 6 bases, and 10 bases stayed unmatched. The CDR3 loop spans 16 amino acids.

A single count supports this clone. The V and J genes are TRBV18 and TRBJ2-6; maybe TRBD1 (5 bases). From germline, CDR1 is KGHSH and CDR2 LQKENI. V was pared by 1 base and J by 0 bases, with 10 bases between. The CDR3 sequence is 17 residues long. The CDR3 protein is CASSPLTGLSGANVLTF. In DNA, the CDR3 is TGTGCCAGCTCACCACTCACAGGCCTCTCTGGGGCCAACGTCCTGACTTTC.

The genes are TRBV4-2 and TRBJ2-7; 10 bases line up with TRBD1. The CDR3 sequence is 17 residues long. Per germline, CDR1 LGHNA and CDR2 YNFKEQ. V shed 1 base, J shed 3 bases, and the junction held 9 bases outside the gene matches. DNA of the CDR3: TGTGCCAGCAGCCAAGTAAGATACCGGACAGGGGGCTACGAGCAGTACTTC. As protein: CASSQVRYRTGGYEQYF.

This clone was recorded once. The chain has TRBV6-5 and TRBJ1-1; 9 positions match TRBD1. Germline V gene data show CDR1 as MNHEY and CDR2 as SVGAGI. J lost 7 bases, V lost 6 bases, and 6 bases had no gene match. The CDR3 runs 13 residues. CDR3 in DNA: TGTGCCAGCAGGGGGGACAGGGACTATGAAGCTTTCTTT. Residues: CASRGDRDYEAFF.

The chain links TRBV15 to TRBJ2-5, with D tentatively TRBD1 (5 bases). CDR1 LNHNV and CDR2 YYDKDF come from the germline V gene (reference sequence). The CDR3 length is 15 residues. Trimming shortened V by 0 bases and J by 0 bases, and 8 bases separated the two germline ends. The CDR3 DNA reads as TGTGCCACCAGCAGAGATCCAGGGAACCAAGAGACCCAGTACTTC. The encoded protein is CATSRDPGNQETQYF.

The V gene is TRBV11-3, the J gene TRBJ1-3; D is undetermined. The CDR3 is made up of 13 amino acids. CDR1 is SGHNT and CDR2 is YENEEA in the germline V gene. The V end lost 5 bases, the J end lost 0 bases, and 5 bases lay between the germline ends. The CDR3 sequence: CASSPISGNTIYF. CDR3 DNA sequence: TGTGCCAGCAGCCCCATCTCTGGAAACACCATATATTTT.

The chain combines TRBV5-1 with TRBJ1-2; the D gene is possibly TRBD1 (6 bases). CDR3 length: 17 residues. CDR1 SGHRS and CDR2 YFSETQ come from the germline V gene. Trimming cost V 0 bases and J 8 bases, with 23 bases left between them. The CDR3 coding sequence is TGCGCCAGCAGCTTGGACGGGACATTGGGAACTTTAGGCGGCTACACCTTC. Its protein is CASSLDGTLGTLGGYTF.

CDR3 sequence (DNA): TGTGCCAGTAGTGATAAGGGGGCAGGTACCGGGGAGCTGTTTTTT. Residues: CASSDKGAGTGELFF. The V gene is TRBV19, the J gene TRBJ2-2; 7 bases align to TRBD1. CDR1 and CDR2 from the germline V gene are LNHDA and SQIVND (reference sequence). CDR3 size: 15 residues. The junction had 8 bases not matched to a gene; V was cut back by 5 bases and J by 5 bases. Variable domain in full (rest from reference TRBV19 and TRBJ2-2): DGGITQSPKYLFRKEGQNVTLSCEQNLNHDAMYWYRQDPGQGLRLIYYSQIVNDFQKGDIAEGYSVSREKKESFPLTVTSAQKNPTAFYLCASSDKGAGTGELFFGEGSRLTVL.

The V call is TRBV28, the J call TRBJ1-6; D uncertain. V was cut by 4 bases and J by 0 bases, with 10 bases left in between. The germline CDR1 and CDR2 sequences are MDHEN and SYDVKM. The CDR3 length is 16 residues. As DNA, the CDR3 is TGTGCCAGCAGTTCGGAAGGGAGCTCCTATAATTCACCCCTCCACTTT. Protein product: CASSSEGSSYNSPLHF.

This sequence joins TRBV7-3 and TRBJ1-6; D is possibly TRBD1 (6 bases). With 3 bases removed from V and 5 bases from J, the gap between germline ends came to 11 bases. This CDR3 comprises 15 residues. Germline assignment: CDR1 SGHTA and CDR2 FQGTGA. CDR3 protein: CASSLDSPNNSPLHF. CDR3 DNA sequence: TGTGCCAGCAGCTTGGACAGTCCCAATAATTCACCCCTCCACTTT.

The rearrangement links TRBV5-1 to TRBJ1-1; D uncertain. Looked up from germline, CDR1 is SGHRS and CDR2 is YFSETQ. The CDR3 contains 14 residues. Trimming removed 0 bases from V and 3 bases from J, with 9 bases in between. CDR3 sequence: CASSLEPGYTEAFF. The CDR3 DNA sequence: TGCGCCAGCAGCTTGGAGCCCGGGTACACTGAAGCTTTCTTT.

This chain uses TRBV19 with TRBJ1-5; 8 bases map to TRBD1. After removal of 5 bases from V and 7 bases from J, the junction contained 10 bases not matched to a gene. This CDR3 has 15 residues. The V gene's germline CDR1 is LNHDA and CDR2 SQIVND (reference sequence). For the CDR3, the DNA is TGTGCCAGTAGTTCGAACCGACAGGGGAACCAGCCCCAGCATTTT. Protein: CASSSNRQGNQPQHF.

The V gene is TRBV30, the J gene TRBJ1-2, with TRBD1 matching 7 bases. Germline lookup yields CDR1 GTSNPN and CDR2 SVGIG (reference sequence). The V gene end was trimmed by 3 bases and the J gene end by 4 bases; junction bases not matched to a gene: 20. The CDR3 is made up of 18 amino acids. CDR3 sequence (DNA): TGTGCCTGGAGCCCACCTAATCCGGGACAGCTTTTGGGCTATGGCTACACCTTC. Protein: CAWSPPNPGQLLGYGYTF.

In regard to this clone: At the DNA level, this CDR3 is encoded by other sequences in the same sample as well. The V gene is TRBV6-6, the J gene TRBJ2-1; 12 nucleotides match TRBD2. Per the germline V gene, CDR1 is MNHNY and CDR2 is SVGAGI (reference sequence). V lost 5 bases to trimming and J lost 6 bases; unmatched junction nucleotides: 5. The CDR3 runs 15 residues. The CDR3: CASSPLAGGLNEQFF. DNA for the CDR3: TGTGCCAGCAGTCCACTAGCGGGAGGCCTCAATGAGCAGTTCTTC.

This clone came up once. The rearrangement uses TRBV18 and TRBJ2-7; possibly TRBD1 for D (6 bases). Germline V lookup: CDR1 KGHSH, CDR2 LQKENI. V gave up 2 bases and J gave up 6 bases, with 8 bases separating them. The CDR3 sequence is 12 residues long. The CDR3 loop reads CASSPVRGEQYF. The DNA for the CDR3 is TGTGCCAGCTCACCAGTCAGGGGCGAGCAGTACTTC.